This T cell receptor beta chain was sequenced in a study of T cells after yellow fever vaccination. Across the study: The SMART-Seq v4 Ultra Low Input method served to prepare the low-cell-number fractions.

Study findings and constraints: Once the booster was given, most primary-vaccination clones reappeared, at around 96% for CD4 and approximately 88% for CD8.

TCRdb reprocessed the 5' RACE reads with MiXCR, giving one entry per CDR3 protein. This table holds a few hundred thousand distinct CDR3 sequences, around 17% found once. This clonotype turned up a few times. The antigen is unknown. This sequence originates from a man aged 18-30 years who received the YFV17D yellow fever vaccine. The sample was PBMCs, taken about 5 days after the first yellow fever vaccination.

CDR3: CASTLDPGTTFCEQYV. The CDR3 coding sequence is TGTGCCAGCACCCTTGACCCCGGGACCACTTTTTGCGAGCAGTACGTC. The rearrangement joins TRBV21-1 to TRBJ2-7; the D call of TRBD1 is as the table states it, not checked on the DNA. TRBV21-1 constitutes a pseudogene. CDR3 length equals 16 residues.